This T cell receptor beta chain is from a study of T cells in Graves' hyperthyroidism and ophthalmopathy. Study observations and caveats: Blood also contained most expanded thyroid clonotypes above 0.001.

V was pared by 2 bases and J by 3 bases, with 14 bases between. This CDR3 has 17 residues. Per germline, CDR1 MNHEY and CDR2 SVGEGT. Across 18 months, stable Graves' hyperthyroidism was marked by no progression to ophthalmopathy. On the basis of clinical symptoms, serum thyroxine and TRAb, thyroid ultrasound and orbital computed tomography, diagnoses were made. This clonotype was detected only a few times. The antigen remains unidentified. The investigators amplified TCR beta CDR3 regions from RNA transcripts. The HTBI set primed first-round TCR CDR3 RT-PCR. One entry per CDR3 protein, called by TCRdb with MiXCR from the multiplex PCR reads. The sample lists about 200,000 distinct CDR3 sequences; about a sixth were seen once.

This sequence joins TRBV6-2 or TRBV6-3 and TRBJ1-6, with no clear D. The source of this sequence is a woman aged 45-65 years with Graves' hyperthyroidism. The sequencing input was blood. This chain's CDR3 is CASSYGQPVFYNSPLHF. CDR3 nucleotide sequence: TGTGCCAGCAGTTACGGGCAGCCTGTCTTCTATAATTCACCCCTCCACTTT.